This paragraph covers one T cell receptor (beta chain) sequence. Its target is not known. The length of the CDR3 is 16 residues. J was trimmed by 0 bases and V by 0 bases; bases with no gene match: 8. The germline gives CDR1 DFQATT, CDR2 SNEGSKA (reference sequence). PCR was performed a second time for about 7 to 11 cycles using a sample-barcoded 5' primer and a J-beta primer mix. TCRdb used MiXCR to reprocess the 5' RACE reads, holding one entry per CDR3 protein. The profile shows some 1,500,000 distinct CDR3 sequences, under 55% of them singletons. Every sample yielded at least 6.5 million isolated PBMCs. Extraction of total RNA produced a minimum of 5 micrograms from each sample. The sample comes from a study of blood T cells in healthy people across ages. Overall study findings and caveats: When one million T cells were used, diversity estimates were thought to be underestimates. There were more naive CD4+ cells and higher diversity in long-lived donors than in aged donors.

The TCR comes from a woman younger than 35 in good health. This rearrangement joins TRBV20-1 to TRBJ2-7; 7 nucleotides align to TRBD2. Sequencing used blood. In nucleotides, the CDR3 is TGCAGTGCTAGAGACCCGGTGGCGGGAGACTCCTACGAGCAGTACTTC. Translated: CSARDPVAGDSYEQYF.